The 7 T cell receptor beta chains below were found in one sample sequenced in a study of blood T cell repertoires in COVID-19. TCRdb's copy holds only in-frame clones and misses some; the assay was immunoSEQ multiplex PCR. Counted here are about 150,000 clones, 80% to 85% occurring once; the ten biggest clones make up approximately 9%. The specimen was peripheral blood. The receptors here all came from a man aged 25 to 40 with COVID-19, enrolled during active disease.

J is TRBJ2-7 and V is TRBV6-2 or TRBV6-3, with TRBD1 matching over 7 bases. V dropped 3 bases and J dropped 3; count of bases not matched to a gene: 5. CDR3 length: 14 amino acids. From germline, CDR1 is MNHEY and CDR2 SVGEGT. This CDR3 reads CASSYRQGDYEQYF. Written as DNA, the CDR3 is TGTGCCAGCAGTTATCGACAGGGCGACTACGAGCAGTACTTC.

V usage is TRBV28 and J usage is TRBJ2-5; D is perhaps TRBD1 (5 bases). CDR3 length: 13 residues. Between the trimmed V and J ends, which lost 3 bases and 2 bases, there was a span of 7 bases. The germline V gene has CDR1 MDHEN and CDR2 SYDVKM. CDR3: CASSFGAQETQYF. The CDR3 DNA reads TGTGCCAGCAGTTTTGGGGCACAAGAGACCCAGTACTTC.

This clone turned up a few times. This chain joins TRBV7-9 and TRBJ1-5; no clear D gene. Germline assignment: CDR1 SEHNR and CDR2 FQNEAQ (reference sequence). Trimming removed 6 bases from V and 0 bases from J, with 6 bases in between. The CDR3 is 13 amino acids. CDR3 DNA: TGTGCCAGCAGTGGCAGTAGCAATCAGCCCCAGCATTTT. It is translated as CASSGSSNQPQHF.

The rearrangement joins TRBV5-1 to TRBJ2-7, with 7 bases lining up with TRBD1. V dropped 4 bases and J dropped 6; count of bases not matched to a gene: 10. This CDR3 comprises 14 residues. CDR1 is SGHRS, CDR2 YFSETQ, per germline. CDR3: CASSPGQISGEQYF. CDR3 sequence (DNA): TGCGCCAGCAGCCCGGGACAGATCTCCGGCGAGCAGTACTTC.

The chain couples TRBV6-1 to TRBJ2-1; 7 nucleotides agree with TRBD2. Unmatched junction bases numbered 2, after V lost 2 bases and J lost 7 bases. The CDR3 is 13 residues long. The germline gives CDR1 MNHNS, CDR2 SASEGT. The CDR3 loop is CASSEPGRNEQFF. The CDR3 DNA follows: TGTGCCAGCAGTGAACCCGGGAGGAATGAGCAGTTCTTC.

This chain joins TRBV2 and TRBJ2-5; D gene uncertain. The V gene's germline CDR1 is SNHLY and CDR2 FYNNEI. This CDR3 has 15 amino acids. The germline V and J ends were trimmed by 6 bases and 0 bases, with 14 bases remaining between them. The CDR3: CASSARKTNQETQYF. The DNA for the CDR3 is TGTGCCAGCAGCGCCCGGAAGACAAACCAAGAGACCCAGTACTTC.

The rearrangement uses TRBV10-3 and TRBJ2-7; 10 positions agree with TRBD2. This CDR3 contains 14 residues. The junction had 8 bases not matched to a gene; V was cut back by 6 bases and J by 6 bases. Germline-derived CDR1 and CDR2 are ENHRY and SYGVKD. The CDR3, as DNA: TGTGCCATCAGGGAGCTAGCGGGAGTCCCCGAGCAGTACTTC. Its translation: CAIRELAGVPEQYF.